This T cell receptor beta chain stems from a study of T cell responses to AZD1222 COVID-19 vaccine. This CDR3 is built from 11 residues. V lost 6 bases and J 5 bases, leaving 10 bases between the germline ends. Germline CDR1 DFQATT, CDR2 SNEGSKA (reference sequence). Only in-frame clones appear in the TCRdb table, and some are missing; sequencing was by immunoSEQ multiplex PCR. The sample includes around 110,000 clones, about 92% of them seen just once. The study pooled second doses at about 4 or about 12 weeks. This sequence was found in an adult who received the AZD1222 COVID-19 vaccine. The starting material was peripheral blood, obtained 28 days after the second AZD1222 dose. The V and J genes are TRBV20-1 and TRBJ2-5; D is uncertain. CDR3 in amino acids: CSAWSLETQYF. In nucleotides, the CDR3 is TGCAGTGCATGGAGTCTGGAGACCCAGTACTTC.